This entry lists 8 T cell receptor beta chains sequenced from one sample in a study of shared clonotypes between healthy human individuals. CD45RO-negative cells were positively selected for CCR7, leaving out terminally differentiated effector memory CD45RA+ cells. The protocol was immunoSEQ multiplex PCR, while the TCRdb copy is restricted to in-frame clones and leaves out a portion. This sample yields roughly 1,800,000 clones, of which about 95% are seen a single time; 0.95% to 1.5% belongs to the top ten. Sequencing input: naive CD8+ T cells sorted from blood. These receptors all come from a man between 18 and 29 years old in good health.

DNA of the CDR3: TGTGCCAGCAGCTCCGGGACTACTTTCACAGATACGCAGTATTTT. This codes for CASSSGTTFTDTQYF. V and J are TRBV27 and TRBJ2-3; the match to TRBD2 covers 7 bases. The CDR3 runs to 15 residues. The germline CDR1 and CDR2 sequences are MNHEY and SMNVEV (reference sequence). With 6 bases clipped from V and 2 bases from J, the junction kept 8 bases outside the gene matches.

CDR3 sequence: CATSRDQMGEGKNTEAFF. For the CDR3, the DNA is TGTGCCACCAGCAGAGATCAGATGGGAGAGGGAAAGAACACTGAAGCTTTCTTT. The chain combines TRBV15 with TRBJ1-1; D call uncertain. The germline CDR1 and CDR2 sequences are LNHNV and YYDKDF (reference sequence). The germline V and J ends were trimmed by 0 bases and 1 base, with 18 bases remaining between them. The CDR3 has 18 residues.

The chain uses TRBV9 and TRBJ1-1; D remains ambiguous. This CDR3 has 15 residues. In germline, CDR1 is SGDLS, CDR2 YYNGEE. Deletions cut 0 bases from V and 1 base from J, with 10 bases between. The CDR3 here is CASSVEVPTNTEAFF. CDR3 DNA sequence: TGTGCCAGCAGCGTAGAAGTACCGACGAACACTGAAGCTTTCTTT.

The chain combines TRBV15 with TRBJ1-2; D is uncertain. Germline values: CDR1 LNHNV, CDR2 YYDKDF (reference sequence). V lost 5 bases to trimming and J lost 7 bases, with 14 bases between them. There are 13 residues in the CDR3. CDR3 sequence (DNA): TGTGCCACCAGCTTGACGGGCGCGAGTGGCTACACCTTC. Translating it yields CATSLTGASGYTF.

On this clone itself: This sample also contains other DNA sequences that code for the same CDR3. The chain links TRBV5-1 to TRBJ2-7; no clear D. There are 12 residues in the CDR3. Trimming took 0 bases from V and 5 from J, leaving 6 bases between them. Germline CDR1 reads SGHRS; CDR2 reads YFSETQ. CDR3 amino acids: CASSLVGDEQYF. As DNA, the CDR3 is TGCGCCAGCAGCTTGGTTGGGGACGAGCAGTACTTC.

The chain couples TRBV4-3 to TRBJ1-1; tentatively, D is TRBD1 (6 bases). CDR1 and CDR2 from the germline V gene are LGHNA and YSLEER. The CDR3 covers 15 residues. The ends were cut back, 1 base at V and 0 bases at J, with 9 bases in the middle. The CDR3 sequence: CASSQGRGMNTEAFF. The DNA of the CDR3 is TGCGCCAGCAGCCAAGGGAGGGGGATGAACACTGAAGCTTTCTTT.

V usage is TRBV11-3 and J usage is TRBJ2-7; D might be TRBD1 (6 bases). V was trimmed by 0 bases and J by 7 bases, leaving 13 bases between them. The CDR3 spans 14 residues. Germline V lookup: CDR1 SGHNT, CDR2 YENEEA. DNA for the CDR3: TGTGCCAGCAGCTTAGATTACGGGACATCTGAGCAGTACTTC. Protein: CASSLDYGTSEQYF.

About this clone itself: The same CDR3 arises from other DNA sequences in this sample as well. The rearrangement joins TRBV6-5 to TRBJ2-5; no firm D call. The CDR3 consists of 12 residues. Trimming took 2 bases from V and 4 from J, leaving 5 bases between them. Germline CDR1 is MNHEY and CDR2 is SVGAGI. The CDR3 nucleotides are TGTGCCAGCAGTTACCCGGGAGAGACCCAGTACTTC. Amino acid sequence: CASSYPGETQYF.